Given below is one T cell receptor beta chain in context. Antigen: not known. The CDR3 has 16 residues. Germline lookup yields CDR1 SGHRS and CDR2 YFSETQ. V trimming: 2 bases; J trimming: 7 bases; junction bases outside the gene matches: 9. Profiling relied on immunoSEQ multiplex PCR, and the TCRdb table lists in-frame clones only, not all of them. The sample records under 150,000 clones, more than 90% being singletons. This sample was included in a study of T cell responses to AZD1222 COVID-19 vaccine. Study observations and caveats: Spike-specific TCR breadth and depth went up after people got two AZD1222 doses.

This TCR was recovered from an adult in good health. The rearrangement links TRBV5-1 to TRBJ2-1; TRBD2 matches 10 bases. Sequencing was performed on peripheral blood, taken on day 0 of AZD1222 vaccination. CDR3 bases: TGCGCCAGCAGCTTTATGCTAGCGGGAGAGCAAAATGAGCAGTTCTTC. Amino acids: CASSFMLAGEQNEQFF. Full variable domain (remainder filled in from reference TRBV5-1 and TRBJ2-1): KAGVTQTPRYLIKTRGQQVTLSCSPISGHRSVSWYQQTPGQGLQFLFEYFSETQRNKGNFPGRFSGRQFSNSRSEMNVSTLELGDSALYLCASSFMLAGEQNEQFFGPGTRLTVL.